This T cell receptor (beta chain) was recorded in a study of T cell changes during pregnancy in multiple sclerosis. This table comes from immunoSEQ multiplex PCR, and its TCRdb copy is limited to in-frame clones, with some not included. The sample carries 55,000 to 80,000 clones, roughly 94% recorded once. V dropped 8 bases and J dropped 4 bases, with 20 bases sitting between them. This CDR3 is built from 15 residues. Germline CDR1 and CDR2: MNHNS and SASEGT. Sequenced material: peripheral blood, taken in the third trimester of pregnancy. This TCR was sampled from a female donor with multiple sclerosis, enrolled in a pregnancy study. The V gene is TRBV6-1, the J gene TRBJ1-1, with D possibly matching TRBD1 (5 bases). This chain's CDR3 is CASLQGRTGGTEAFF. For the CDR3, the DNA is TGTGCCAGCCTCCAAGGCCGCACGGGGGGCACTGAAGCTTTCTTT.